Described below is a single TCR beta chain sequence and its context. What it binds is not known. Germline and junction disagree at one end, which may indicate a read error. The CDR3 extends over 17 amino acids. Cells sorted as Tregs were CD4+, CD25+ and CD127-/low. Semi-nested PCR with Nested Universal Primer A followed constant-region reverse priming of full-length variable regions. TCRdb re-called the 5' RACE reads through MiXCR, storing one row per CDR3 protein. The sample lists approximately 9,800 distinct CDR3 sequences, approximately 15% occurring once. Study observations and caveats: Tumor-infiltrating Treg TCR alpha and beta sequences overlapped most with tumor naive CD4+ T cells, then blood naive. Tumor memory CD4+ T cell TCR gene usage was found to cluster with blood and lymph node memory CD4+ cells and with lymph node naive CD4+ cells.

The sequencing input was Tregs sorted from blood. This sequence was found in a female donor with breast cancer. V usage is TRBV12-3 or TRBV12-4 and J usage is TRBJ2-3; no reliable D call. As DNA, the CDR3 is TGTGCCTGCAGTTCCTACCTGTGGAGCGAGGGCACAGATACGCAGTATTTT. Its translation: CACSSYLWSEGTDTQYF.